The T cell receptor beta chain under discussion was sequenced for a study of Ad26.COV2.S vaccination and SARS-CoV-2 variants. Whole-study context: Trial arm assignment for the donor was COV1001 Ad26.COV2.S. Intramuscular Ad26.COV2.S doses were given once or twice, 56 days apart.

Documented treatment: 15 to 20 received Ad26.COV2.S at low or high dose, single or two shots; about five received placebo; per-sample allocation not given. Sampling occurred on day 63 after the first vaccine or placebo injection. On this clone: The antigen is unknown.

Study results and limitations: Similar non-spike TCR breadth was observed in recipients of vaccine and of placebo. Once vaccination had occurred, spike-specific CD8+ and CD4+ T cell responses reportedly showed substantial breadth.

V lost 1 base and J lost 0, with 7 bases in between. CDR1 SEHNR and CDR2 FQNEAQ come from the germline V gene (reference sequence). This CDR3 comprises 14 residues. Generated by immunoSEQ multiplex PCR, the TCRdb table keeps only in-frame clones and is missing some. The sample gives roughly 350,000 clones, 75% to 90% of which show up once; roughly 4.8% is in the top ten. The sample in question was peripheral blood, obtained in a trial of Ad26.COV2.S vaccine versus placebo. The origin of this receptor is a person aged 18 to 65 who received the Ad26.COV2.S COVID-19 vaccine or a placebo. The chain combines TRBV7-9 with TRBJ2-7; D not resolved. Here the CDR3 reads CASSLGRSSYEQYF. Here the CDR3 DNA reads TGTGCCAGCAGCTTAGGCAGGAGCTCCTACGAGCAGTACTTC.